A single sample is the source of the 5 T cell receptor beta chains below, sequenced in a study of blood T cell repertoires in COVID-19. Clones were read by immunoSEQ multiplex PCR, and TCRdb kept only the in-frame ones, dropping some. Of 200,000 to 300,000 clones listed, 84% are singletons. The sequencing input was peripheral blood. The receptor set was obtained from a man aged 40-50 years who had recovered from COVID-19.

The chain uses TRBV7-8 and TRBJ1-2; TRBD1 is a possible D gene (5 bases). V lost 0 bases and J 5 bases, leaving 10 bases between the germline ends. The CDR3 has 14 amino acids. Germline V gives CDR1 SGHVS, CDR2 FQNEAQ. The DNA of the CDR3 is TGTGCCAGCAGCTTAGCGTTGTCAGGGTATGGCTACACCTTC. Protein sequence: CASSLALSGYGYTF.

The rearrangement joins TRBV21-1 to TRBJ2-1; TRBD2 was called by the table and not checked on the DNA. TRBV21-1 is marked as a pseudogene. The CDR3 extends over 12 amino acids. CDR3 nucleotide sequence: TGTGCCAGCAGCACCCCCCGGGACTCCCAGTTCTTC. This encodes CASSTPRDSQFF.

This clone appeared many times. The rearrangement joins TRBV30 to TRBJ2-2, with 7 bases that match TRBD1. Germline lookup yields CDR1 GTSNPN and CDR2 SVGIG (reference sequence). The CDR3 is 14 amino acids. The V and J ends lost 5 bases and 3 bases, in that order; junction bases with no gene match: 6. This CDR3 is CAWRDRHYTGELFF. CDR3 coding DNA: TGTGCCTGGCGGGACAGACATTACACCGGGGAGCTGTTTTTT.

V gene TRBV18 combines with J gene TRBJ2-7, with a tentative D call TRBD1 (6 bases). The CDR3 is 14 residues long. Germline V gene data show CDR1 as KGHSH and CDR2 as LQKENI. V dropped 1 base and J dropped 6 bases, with 13 bases sitting between them. The CDR3 reads CASSPRREGGEQYF. As DNA, the CDR3 is TGTGCCAGCTCACCACGTAGGGAAGGGGGCGAGCAGTACTTC.

The chain employs TRBV5-4 and TRBJ2-1, with TRBD2 matching over 7 bases. CDR1 is SGHNT and CDR2 is YYREEE in the germline V gene (reference sequence). This CDR3 has 17 amino acids. Trimming removed 2 bases from V and 5 bases from J; junction bases left unmatched: 13. CDR3 nucleotides: TGTGCCAGCAGCTTTCCCCCAACTAGGACTAGAAACAATGAGCAGTTCTTC. It encodes CASSFPPTRTRNNEQFF.